These 8 T cell receptor beta chains share one sample of origin, sequenced in a study of blood T cell repertoires in COVID-19. Only in-frame clones appear in the TCRdb table, and some are missing; sequencing was by immunoSEQ multiplex PCR. The sample lists more than 250,000 clones, around 91% seen once, with less than 2% in the top ten. Sequenced: PBMCs or T cells enriched from blood (not recorded which). These receptors all stem from a woman younger than 35 with acute COVID-19.

V and J are TRBV11-3 and TRBJ2-1, with D possibly being TRBD2 (5 bases). The CDR3 length is 16 residues. CDR1 and CDR2 (germline): SGHNT, YENEEA. Trimming left V 5 bases short and J 6 bases short, with 20 bases between. This CDR3 reads CASSASAGISSNEQFF. CDR3 coding DNA: TGTGCCAGCAGCGCCTCGGCCGGGATCAGTTCCAATGAGCAGTTCTTC.

The gene calls are TRBV19 and TRBJ2-2; 7 bases are a match to TRBD2. There are 15 residues in the CDR3. The junction had 9 bases not matched to a gene; V was cut back by 5 bases and J by 6 bases. The germline V gene encodes CDR1 LNHDA and CDR2 SQIVND (reference sequence). The CDR3 DNA sequence: TGTGCCAGTAGTCCCGGACTAGATCTAGCCGGGGAGCTGTTTTTT. It specifies CASSPGLDLAGELFF.

The chain recombines TRBV3-1 (or the pseudogene TRBV3-2) with TRBJ1-2; 7 bases match TRBD1. With V trimmed by 1 base and J by 4 bases, 9 bases remained unmatched. The CDR3 has 16 residues. Per germline, CDR1 LGHDT and CDR2 YNNKEL (reference sequence). This chain's CDR3 is CASSQGPRDSPYGYTF. The CDR3 DNA is TGTGCCAGCAGCCAAGGACCACGGGACAGTCCCTATGGCTACACCTTC.

This sequence joins TRBV4-2 and TRBJ2-7, with D possibly being TRBD1 (6 bases). Trimming left V 4 bases short and J 3 bases short, with 19 bases between. Per the germline V gene, CDR1 is LGHNA and CDR2 is YNFKEQ. The CDR3 extends over 16 amino acids. The CDR3 region is CASSRVVGRGYYEQYF. CDR3 bases: TGTGCCAGCAGCCGAGTGGTAGGCAGGGGATACTACGAGCAGTACTTC.

The chain joins TRBV24-1 to TRBJ2-2, with TRBD1 identical over 10 bases. The V gene end was trimmed by 5 bases and the J gene end by 5 bases; junction bases not matched to a gene: 4. Germline lookup yields CDR1 KGHDR and CDR2 SFDVKD. The CDR3 covers 15 residues. The CDR3 DNA is TGTGCCACCAGTGCCCGGGACAGGGGTACCGGGGAGCTGTTTTTT. Translation: CATSARDRGTGELFF.

The J gene is TRBJ2-7, the V gene TRBV4-1; TRBD1 is a possible D gene (5 bases). Trimming removed 7 bases at V and 2 bases at J, with 15 bases between. The CDR3 covers 14 residues. CDR1 is MGHRA and CDR2 is YSYEKL in the germline V gene. CDR3 DNA sequence: TGCGCCAGCAAACCCCGGACAAACACCTACGAGCAGTACTTC. The encoded protein is CASKPRTNTYEQYF.

The chain recombines TRBV5-4 with TRBJ1-2; D remains unclear. Trimming removed 6 bases at V and 7 bases at J, with 13 bases between. Germline CDR1 SGHNT, CDR2 YYREEE (reference sequence). This CDR3 comprises 12 residues. CDR3 in amino acids: CASTNSNIGYTF. The CDR3 coding sequence is TGTGCCAGCACCAATTCGAACATTGGCTACACCTTC.

V is TRBV19 and J is TRBJ1-3; no clear D. Germline-derived CDR1 and CDR2 are LNHDA and SQIVND (reference sequence). The CDR3 loop spans 16 amino acids. The CDR3 is CATRSRGSQAGNTIYF. The CDR3 DNA is TGTGCTACTCGGTCTCGAGGGTCCCAGGCTGGAAACACCATATATTTT.